The T cell receptor (beta chain) under discussion was sequenced for a study of T cells after posttransplantation cyclophosphamide. Study-wide results and caveats: After PTCy, TRB diversity resembled that of CNI/methotrexate controls. Donor-recipient repertoire similarity was low at 1-2 months, rising over year one. TRB overlap between skin or GI tissue T cells and blood was limited.

Details on this clone: Its antigen is unknown.

Assay: immunoSEQ multiplex PCR; the TCRdb copy retains only in-frame clones and omits some. The repertoire holds tens of thousands of clones, with around 73% as singletons. The CDR3 has 12 residues. Germline V gene data show CDR1 as MNHEY and CDR2 as SVGAGI. V was clipped by 4 bases and J by 6 bases, with 4 bases between them. The material sequenced was memory CD4+ T cells sorted from PBMCs. This clonotype was sampled from a woman aged 55-75 years in good health, CMV-negative, and a related stem cell transplant donor. The V gene is TRBV6-5, the J gene TRBJ1-6; no reliable D call. The CDR3 protein is CASSFRNSPLHF. CDR3 in DNA: TGTGCCAGCAGTTTTCGTAATTCACCCCTCCACTTT.